The source of this T cell receptor (beta chain) is a study of shared clonotypes between healthy human individuals (dated by TCRdb to the early 2020s). About the full investigation: The cohort comprised a couple of women and a few men aged 18 to 49 years. For each donor, three plates each were used for CD4 naive and CD4 memory, two plates were used for CD8 naive, and one plate was used for CD8 memory. To estimate repertoire size and how much clonotypes are shared between individuals, the study performed deep sequencing of blood TCR repertoires from a handful of healthy adults. Different laboratories and diverse techniques were used to prepare libraries and sequence TCR repertoires, to increase sequencing depth and limit assay-specific biases. Leukapheresis yielded between about 0.9 and 8.9 billion PBMCs per donor. The paper's findings and limits, for the study overall: The small number of donors limited the genetic and exposure-history diversity represented. Larger estimated clonotype richness was generally found for naive subsets than for memory subsets. Roughly 5.2% of naive CD4, around 4% of naive CD8, around 2.3% of memory CD4, and around 0.42% of memory CD8 clonotypes were shared across a few donors. Clonotypes shared by all four sorted-subset donors showed higher generation probabilities than non-shared clonotypes. Based on pairwise subsampling, the degree of clonotype sharing among donors was expected to be affected by sequencing depth. Even with the large sequencing depth, rarefaction of the sorted-subset datasets indicated that sequencing was incomplete. Sampling was limited to blood, and TCR repertoires in tissue likely differ from TCR repertoires in blood.

The donors were healthy, HIV-negative adults who had no recently reported acute infections or vaccinations. Every donor was a Caucasian adult living in Nashville, Tennessee, USA. CD4+ T cells were enriched by magnetic negative selection; naive cells were then positively selected on CD45RA, and the negative fraction formed the memory subset. Blood was obtained by leukapheresis, after which PBMCs were separated by Ficoll-Histopaque density gradient centrifugation and cryopreserved in liquid nitrogen vapor phase. Analytical flow cytometry was used to check the purity and quantity of each magnetically sorted T cell population. Genomic DNA was isolated from each sorted fraction and quantified by UV absorbance on a Nanodrop 2000c. TCR CDR3 regions were amplified from genomic DNA by multiplex PCR using the deep immunoSEQ assay. Extracted genomic DNA from each cell subset was distributed evenly across all wells of several immunoSEQ 96-well plates, and each plate was treated as a replicate. For sorted subsets, about 200 ng genomic DNA, equal to 30,000 or so T cell genomes, was loaded into each replicate PCR. The purified libraries were quantified using a Qubit 3.0 fluorometer, sized with a Bioanalyzer 2100, and then quantified again using the KAPA Library Quantification kit. Each immunoSEQ 96-well plate was sequenced on its own single-read 150-cycle Illumina NextSeq 550 flow cell. From the authors' description of their analysis: Because the immunoSEQ output included only junctional sequences and no quality scores, the filtering could not be the same as the filtering used for full-length reads. To assign V/J genes and CDR3, sequences were annotated against IMGT germline references using PyIR, a Python wrapper for IgBLAST v1.9. Reads were filtered out if the reads had weak V/J assignments (E-value above 1e-6), no CDR3, stop codons, out-of-frame junctions, or ambiguous translated residues. A V3J clonotype was defined by an identical inferred V gene, J gene, and CDR3 amino acid sequence. Percentage overlap between repertoires was computed as shared unique clonotypes divided by the size of the smaller repertoire. Richness of each repertoire was evaluated using RTK rarefaction, the Chao1 estimator, and Recon v2.1 estimates of unobserved clonotypes. Generation probabilities for all TCRbeta clonotypes obtained by the gDNA method from four donors were computed using OLGA. TCRdb obtained this table from immuneACCESS and retained in-frame rearrangements with V and J assigned. These tables miss some clones; where compared with another copy, unresolved V genes account for less than half of the shortfall, and the remainder is unexplained. The D gene and trimming were derived from the DNA, and the V and J assignments and clone size from that table. The sample table records around 1.6 million clones; about 98% of these occur just once. The ten largest clonotypes hold less than 0.55% of the sample.

About this clone itself: The clone's antigen remains unknown. Base qualities are not at hand, and no much larger clone is one base apart.

The CDR3 spans 15 residues, from the cysteine through the phenylalanine. The read is trimmed to its CDR3 DNA, 45 bases read in frame from base 1. V is clipped by 4 bases and J by 6 bases, and the sequence between their germline boundaries is 20 bases long. CDR1 and CDR2 were assigned from the germline V gene as SGHRS and YFSETQ. Recombination joined TRBV5-1 with TRBJ2-7; the D gene cannot be resolved beyond TRBD1 or TRBD2, each matching 5 bases. The receptor was isolated from a man younger than 40 in good health. What was sequenced was naive CD4+ T cells sorted from blood. Sample cell subset or site, as interpreted from the label and publication: CD45RA+ positively selected. The DNA is TGCGCCAGCAGCCCTGGCTCCGGGACGAATTCCGAGCAGTACTTC. This is translated as CASSPGSGTNSEQYF.